One sample yielded the 8 T cell receptor beta chains listed below, sequenced in a study of blood T cell repertoires in COVID-19. Only in-frame clones appear in the TCRdb table, and some are missing; sequencing was by immunoSEQ multiplex PCR. The sample lists over 90,000 clones, about nine tenths occurring once. The material sequenced was peripheral blood. Source of these receptors: a man over 45 with acute or convalescent COVID-19.

The chain combines TRBV7-9 with TRBJ2-1; 7 nucleotides agree with TRBD2. The length of the CDR3 is 16 residues. The germline V gene encodes CDR1 SEHNR and CDR2 FQNEAQ (reference sequence). V was clipped by 6 bases and J by 2 bases; unmatched bases: 10. CDR3 region: CASSPLKSGAYNEQFF. In DNA, the CDR3 is TGTGCCAGCAGTCCCCTCAAGAGCGGGGCCTACAATGAGCAGTTCTTC.

There are a few counts of this clone. The V and J genes are TRBV3-1 (or the pseudogene TRBV3-2) and TRBJ1-2; 7 bases are shared with TRBD1. This CDR3 comprises 15 residues. Germline V CDR1 and CDR2: LGHDT, YNNKEL (reference sequence). With 1 base clipped from V and 4 bases from J, the junction kept 6 bases outside the gene matches. This CDR3 is CASSQGQGWLYGYTF. The CDR3 nucleotides are TGTGCCAGCAGCCAAGGACAGGGTTGGCTCTATGGCTACACCTTC.

This chain links TRBV15 with TRBJ1-2, with 7 nucleotides matching TRBD1. Germline lookup yields CDR1 LNHNV and CDR2 YYDKDF (reference sequence). CDR3 length: 12 amino acids. V lost 4 bases to trimming and J lost 8 bases; unmatched junction nucleotides: 4. The CDR3 sequence is CATSKGGGGYTF. CDR3 DNA: TGTGCCACCAGCAAAGGGGGCGGGGGCTACACCTTC.

The chain employs TRBV9 and TRBJ1-6; 10 bases fit TRBD1. The CDR3 spans 16 residues. Unmatched junction bases numbered 4, after V lost 0 bases and J lost 7 bases. CDR1 and CDR2 from the germline V gene are SGDLS and YYNGEE. The chain's CDR3 is CASSVDRDRGNSPLHF. Written as DNA, the CDR3 is TGTGCCAGCAGCGTAGACCGGGACAGGGGCAATTCACCCCTCCACTTT.

The chain carries TRBV11-3 and TRBJ2-1; 12 nucleotides line up with TRBD2. The junction had 11 bases not matched to a gene; V was cut back by 4 bases and J by 10 bases. The CDR3 spans 16 residues. Per the germline V gene, CDR1 is SGHNT and CDR2 is YENEEA. The CDR3 sequence is CASSSLAGGGLREQFF. The CDR3, as DNA: TGTGCCAGCAGCTCTCTAGCGGGAGGGGGTTTGCGGGAGCAGTTCTTC. Drawing the rest from reference TRBV11-3 and TRBJ2-1, the complete variable domain is EAGVVQSPRYKIIEKKQPVAFWCNPISGHNTLYWYLQNLGQGPELLIRYENEEAVDDSQLPKDRFSAERLKGVDSTLKIQPAELGDSAVYLCASSSLAGGGLREQFFGPGTRLTVL.

The CDR3 coding sequence is TGTGCCAGCAGCGACAGGTATGGCGGGCAGTTCTTC. Its translation: CASSDRYGGQFF. V and J are TRBV6-5 and TRBJ2-1; a possible D gene is TRBD1 (6 bases). V lost 6 bases and J 12 bases, leaving 15 bases between the germline ends. This CDR3 comprises 12 residues. The V gene's germline CDR1 is MNHEY and CDR2 SVGAGI.

V is TRBV4-1 and J is TRBJ2-1; 8 nucleotides match TRBD2. Germline-derived CDR1 and CDR2 are MGHRA and YSYEKL. J was trimmed by 4 bases and V by 2 bases; bases with no gene match: 7. The CDR3 contains 16 residues. The CDR3 DNA reads as TGCGCCAGCAGCCAACGACTAGCGTTTCCGTACAATGAGCAGTTCTTC. Its translation: CASSQRLAFPYNEQFF.

This clone was detected only once. This rearrangement joins TRBV9 to TRBJ2-7; TRBD1 matches at 9 bases. The CDR3 runs 15 residues. The V gene's germline CDR1 is SGDLS and CDR2 YYNGEE. The J segment lost 1 base and the V segment lost 4 bases, leaving 6 bases of the junction unmatched. CDR3 amino acids: CASSITGQGSYEQYF. CDR3 nucleotide sequence: TGTGCCAGCAGCATAACGGGACAGGGATCCTACGAGCAGTACTTC.